This is a list of T cell receptor beta chains from one sample in a study of cytomegalovirus exposure and HLA in healthy donors. TCRdb's table, derived via immunoSEQ multiplex PCR, lists solely in-frame clones and lacks some. The sample lists 110,000 to 150,000 clones; 80% were seen once. Specimen: PBMCs. The origin of the receptors is a man aged 40-49 years in good health and CMV-seronegative. Each CDR3 is given with its conserved first and last residue. D genes are given only for firm matches. Size tells how often a clone was seen (once, few, many) or the class of an expanded clone, and some rows leave it out.

v_gene	j_gene	len	abundance	d_gene	CDR3aa	CDR3nt
TRBV12-5	TRBJ2-5	14	.	TRBD1	CASGPVGQGPTQYF	TGTGCTAGTGGTCCTGTCGGACAGGGCCCAACCCAGTACTTC
TRBV12-5	TRBJ1-5	13	.	.	CASGLGGEQPQHF	TGTGCTAGTGGTTTGGGGGGCGAACAGCCCCAGCATTTT
TRBV19	TRBJ2-2	18	.	TRBD2	CASSIVGAGGLQAGELFF	TGTGCCAGTAGTATTGTCGGGGCGGGGGGGCTACAAGCCGGGGAGCTGTTTTTT
TRBV2	TRBJ2-3	13	.	TRBD1	CASRGTVADTQYF	TGTGCCAGCAGAGGGACAGTTGCCGATACGCAGTATTTT
TRBV6-4	TRBJ2-1	15	.	TRBD2	CASSDGGGAVNEQFF	TGTGCCAGCAGTGACGGCGGGGGGGCCGTGAATGAGCAGTTCTTC
TRBV13	TRBJ1-4	17	once	TRBD1	CASKIQGDVIGGEKLFF	TGTGCCAGCAAAATTCAGGGGGACGTAATTGGGGGCGAAAAACTGTTTTTT
TRBV27	TRBJ2-7	13	.	.	CASSLHGSYEQYF	TGTGCCAGCAGTTTACACGGCTCCTACGAGCAGTACTTC
TRBV19	TRBJ2-3	17	.	TRBD1	CASSSYGQGMRTDTQYF	TGTGCCAGTAGTAGCTATGGACAGGGGATGCGGACAGATACGCAGTATTTT
TRBV14	TRBJ1-3	16	.	.	CASSLNIFLSGNTIYF	TGTGCCAGCAGCCTAAACATCTTCCTCTCTGGAAACACCATATATTTT
TRBV7-2	TRBJ2-5	11	.	.	CASSRQETQYF	TGTGCCAGCAGCCGCCAAGAGACCCAGTACTTC